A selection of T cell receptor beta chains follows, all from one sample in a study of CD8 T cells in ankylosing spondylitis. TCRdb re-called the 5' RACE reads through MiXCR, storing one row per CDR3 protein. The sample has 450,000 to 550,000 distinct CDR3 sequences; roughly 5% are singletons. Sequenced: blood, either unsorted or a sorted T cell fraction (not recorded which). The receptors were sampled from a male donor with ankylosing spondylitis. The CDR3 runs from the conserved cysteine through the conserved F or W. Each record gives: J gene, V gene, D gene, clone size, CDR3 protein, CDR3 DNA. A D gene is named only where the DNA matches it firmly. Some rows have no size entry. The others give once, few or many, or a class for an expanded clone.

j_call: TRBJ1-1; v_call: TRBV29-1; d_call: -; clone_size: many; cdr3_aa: CSVEESNTEAFF; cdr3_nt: TGCAGCGTTGAAGAATCCAACACTGAAGCTTTCTTT
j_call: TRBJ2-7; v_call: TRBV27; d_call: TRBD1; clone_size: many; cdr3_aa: CASSLRPPGTGGSYEQYF; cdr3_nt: TGTGCCAGCAGTTTAAGGCCCCCCGGGACAGGGGGCTCCTACGAGCAGTACTTC
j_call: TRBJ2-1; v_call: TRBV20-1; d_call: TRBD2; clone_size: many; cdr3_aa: CSATRTSGIPSYNEQFF; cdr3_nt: TGCAGTGCTACCCGGACTAGCGGGATTCCCTCCTACAATGAGCAGTTCTTC
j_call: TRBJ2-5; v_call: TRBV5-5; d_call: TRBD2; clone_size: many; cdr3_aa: CASSRMHELAGTQETQYF; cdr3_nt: TGTGCCAGCAGCCGGATGCACGAACTAGCGGGGACGCAAGAGACCCAGTACTTC
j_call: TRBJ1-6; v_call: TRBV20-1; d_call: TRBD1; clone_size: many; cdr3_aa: CSAFRQGSYNSPLHF; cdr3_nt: TGCAGTGCTTTCCGACAGGGATCCTATAATTCACCCCTCCACTTT
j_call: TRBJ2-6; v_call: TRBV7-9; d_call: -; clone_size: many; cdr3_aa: CASSFPNVLTF; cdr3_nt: TGTGCCAGCAGCTTCCCTAACGTCCTGACTTTC
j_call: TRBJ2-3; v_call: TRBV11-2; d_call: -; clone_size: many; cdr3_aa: CASTLFNRNPTDTQYF; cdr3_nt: TGTGCCAGCACCTTATTTAATCGCAACCCCACAGATACGCAGTATTTT
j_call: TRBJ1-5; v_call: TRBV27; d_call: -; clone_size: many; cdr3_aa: CASSLFGGPSPQHF; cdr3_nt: TGTGCCAGCAGTTTATTTGGCGGCCCATCGCCCCAGCATTTT
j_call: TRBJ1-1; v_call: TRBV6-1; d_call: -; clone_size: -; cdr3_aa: CASSVQLNTEAFF; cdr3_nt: TGTGCCAGCAGCGTACAACTGAACACTGAAGCTTTCTTT
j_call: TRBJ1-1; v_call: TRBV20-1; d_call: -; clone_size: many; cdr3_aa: CSAGSGAHTEAFF; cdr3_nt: TGCAGTGCCGGCTCCGGGGCCCACACTGAAGCTTTCTTT
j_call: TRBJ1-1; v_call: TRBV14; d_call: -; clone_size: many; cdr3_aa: CASSQDLRGPKAFF; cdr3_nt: TGTGCCAGCAGCCAAGATCTAAGGGGACCTAAAGCTTTCTTT
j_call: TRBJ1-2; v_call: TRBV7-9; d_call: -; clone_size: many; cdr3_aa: CASSLTILQPARDGYTF; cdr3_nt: TGTGCCAGCAGCTTAACCATTTTACAACCGGCTAGGGATGGCTACACCTTC
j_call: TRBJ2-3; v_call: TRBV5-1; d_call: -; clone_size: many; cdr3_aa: CASSWGLATDTQYF; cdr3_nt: TGCGCCAGCAGCTGGGGCCTAGCTACAGATACGCAGTATTTT
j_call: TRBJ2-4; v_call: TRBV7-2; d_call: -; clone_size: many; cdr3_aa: CASSLAGATKNIQYF; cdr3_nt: TGTGCCAGCAGCTTAGCAGGGGCAACCAAAAACATTCAGTACTTC
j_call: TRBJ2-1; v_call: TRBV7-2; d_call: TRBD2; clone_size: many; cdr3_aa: CASSLVSSGGINEQFF; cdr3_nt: TGTGCCAGCAGCTTAGTTTCTAGCGGGGGTATCAATGAGCAGTTCTTC
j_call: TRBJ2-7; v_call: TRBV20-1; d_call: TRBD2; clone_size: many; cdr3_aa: CSAKKGLAGVYEQYF; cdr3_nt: TGCAGTGCTAAAAAGGGACTAGCGGGAGTCTACGAGCAGTACTTC
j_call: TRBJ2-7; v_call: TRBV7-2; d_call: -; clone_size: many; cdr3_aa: CASTLEPHFGEQYF; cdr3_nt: TGTGCCAGCACCTTGGAACCTCATTTCGGGGAGCAGTACTTC
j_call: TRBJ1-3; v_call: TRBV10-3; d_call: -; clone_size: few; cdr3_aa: CATVSGNTIYF; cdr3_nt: TGTGCCACCGTCTCTGGAAACACCATATATTTT
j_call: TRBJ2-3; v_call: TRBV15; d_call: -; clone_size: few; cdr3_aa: CATSPRVGMTAPDTQYF; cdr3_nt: TGTGCCACCAGCCCTAGAGTGGGGATGACAGCTCCCGATACGCAGTATTTT
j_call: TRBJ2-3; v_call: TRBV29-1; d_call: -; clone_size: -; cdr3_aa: CSVAHLDTQYF; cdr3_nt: TGCAGCGTTGCCCACCTGGATACGCAGTATTTT
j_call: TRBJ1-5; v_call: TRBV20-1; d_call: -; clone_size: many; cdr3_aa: CSARGWGGLGQPQHF; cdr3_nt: TGCAGTGCTAGAGGCTGGGGGGGTTTGGGTCAGCCCCAGCATTTT
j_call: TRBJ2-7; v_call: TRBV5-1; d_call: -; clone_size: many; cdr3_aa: CASSPLEGGSSYEQYF; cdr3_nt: TGCGCCAGCAGCCCCCTGGAAGGCGGGTCCTCCTACGAGCAGTACTTC
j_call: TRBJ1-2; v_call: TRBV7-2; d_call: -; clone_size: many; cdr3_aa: CASSSDTGDYGYTF; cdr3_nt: TGTGCCAGCAGCTCGGACACGGGAGACTATGGCTACACCTTC
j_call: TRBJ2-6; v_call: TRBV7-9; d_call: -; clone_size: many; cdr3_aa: CASSRTETLGTF; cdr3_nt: TGTGCCAGCAGCCGCACGGAGACTCTCGGGACTTTC
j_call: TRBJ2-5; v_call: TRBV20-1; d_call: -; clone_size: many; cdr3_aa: CSITGGMGETQYF; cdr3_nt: TGCAGTATTACAGGAGGGATGGGGGAGACCCAGTACTTC
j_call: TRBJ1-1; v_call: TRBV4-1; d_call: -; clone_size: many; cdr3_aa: CASSHRRQNTEAFF; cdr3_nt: TGCGCCAGCAGCCATCGACGGCAGAACACTGAAGCTTTCTTT
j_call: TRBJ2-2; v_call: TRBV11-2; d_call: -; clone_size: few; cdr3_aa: CASSQTSLVLGNVELFF; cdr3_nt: TGTGCCAGCAGCCAGACCTCCTTAGTCCTAGGGAACGTGGAGCTGTTTTTT
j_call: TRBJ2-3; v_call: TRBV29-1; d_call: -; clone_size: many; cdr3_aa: CSVALGGGPDTQYF; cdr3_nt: TGCAGCGTTGCCCTAGGGGGGGGGCCAGATACGCAGTATTTT
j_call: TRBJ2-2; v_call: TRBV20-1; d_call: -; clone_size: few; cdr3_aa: CSASGTASNTGELFF; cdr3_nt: TGCAGTGCTAGCGGGACGGCCTCGAACACCGGGGAGCTGTTTTTT
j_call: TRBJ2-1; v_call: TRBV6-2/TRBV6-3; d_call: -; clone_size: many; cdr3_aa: CASRSLTINHPFF; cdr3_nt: TGTGCCAGCAGATCACTCACGATCAACCATCCGTTCTTC
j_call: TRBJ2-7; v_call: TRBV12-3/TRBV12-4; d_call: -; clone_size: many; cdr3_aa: CASSPTRGLLYEQYF; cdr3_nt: TGTGCCAGCAGTCCTACCCGGGGCCTCCTCTACGAGCAGTACTTC
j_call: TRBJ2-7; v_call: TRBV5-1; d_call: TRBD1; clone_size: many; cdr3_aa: CASSLGQGQYEQYF; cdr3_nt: TGCGCCAGCAGCTTGGGACAGGGACAATACGAGCAGTACTTC
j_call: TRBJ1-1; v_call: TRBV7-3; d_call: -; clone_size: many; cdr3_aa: CASSLSGMGNTEAFF; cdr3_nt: TGTGCCAGCAGCTTAAGCGGTATGGGGAACACTGAAGCTTTCTTT
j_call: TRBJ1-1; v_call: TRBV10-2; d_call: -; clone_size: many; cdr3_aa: CASELNTEAFF; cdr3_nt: TGCGCCTCCGAGTTGAACACTGAAGCTTTCTTT
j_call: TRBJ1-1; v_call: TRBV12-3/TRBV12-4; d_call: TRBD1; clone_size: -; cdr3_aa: CASSFIGWDRGWELNTEAFF; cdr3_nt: TGTGCCAGCAGTTTTATCGGCTGGGACAGGGGTTGGGAACTGAACACTGAAGCTTTCTTT
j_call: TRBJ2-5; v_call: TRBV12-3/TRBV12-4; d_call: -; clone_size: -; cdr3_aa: CASSFKAGETQYF; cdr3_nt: TGTGCCAGCAGTTTCAAGGCCGGGGAGACCCAGTACTTC